This T cell receptor beta chain was found in a study of beta chain features in type 1 diabetes. Study-level points and caveats: Shorter TCRB CDR3s, moderately but significantly so, marked every one of the four CD4+ subsets in Type 1 diabetes patients. Using cDNA template may skew counts toward highly expressing activated cells.

On this clone: Its antigen is not known.

This CDR3 region has 13 residues. Germline CDR1 reads MNHEY; CDR2 reads SVGAGI. Trimming left V 6 bases short and J 8 bases short, with 13 bases between. TCRB transcripts that were expressed got sequenced, as all of the isolated RNA had been reverse transcribed. Using immunoSEQ multiplex PCR, the repertoire was profiled, and TCRdb retains in-frame clones only, with some absent. The table has 300,000 or so clones, approximately 12% seen once. The receptor was derived from a young woman with type 1 diabetes. Input material: naive CD4+ T cells from blood. The chain couples TRBV6-5 to TRBJ2-2; D gene uncertain. The CDR3 nucleotides read TGTGCCAGCAGCCATAGAGTCTGGGGGGAGCTGTTTTTT. It is translated as CASSHRVWGELFF.